This T cell receptor (beta chain) derives from a study of blood T cells in healthy people across ages. Study context: Template switching recovered approximately one barcoded beta molecule for every two T cells. Study outcomes and limitations: Reliance upon unsorted PBMCs precluded definitive naive versus antigen-experienced comparison.

The people who gave samples were healthy Caucasians from Russia, aged roughly 6 to 95. Donors each provided roughly 11 milliliters of peripheral blood. Primed by a sample-barcoded 5' primer and a J-beta primer mix, a second PCR proceeded for about 6 to 11 cycles. TCRdb re-derived calls from the 5' RACE reads in MiXCR, one entry per CDR3 protein. This sample has around 870,000 distinct CDR3 sequences, with around 30% found just once. This clonotype has at least ten counts. Its antigen remains unidentified. Trimming stripped 6 bases from V and 7 bases from J, with 15 bases between. The CDR3 extends over 13 amino acids.

The chain recombines TRBV12-3 or TRBV12-4 with TRBJ2-5; a weak D match, TRBD2 (6 bases). The sequence came from an elderly woman in good health. The sample consisted of blood. CDR3 DNA sequence: TGTGCCAGCAGACCTAATGGTAGCGGGACCCAGTACTTC. This encodes CASRPNGSGTQYF.